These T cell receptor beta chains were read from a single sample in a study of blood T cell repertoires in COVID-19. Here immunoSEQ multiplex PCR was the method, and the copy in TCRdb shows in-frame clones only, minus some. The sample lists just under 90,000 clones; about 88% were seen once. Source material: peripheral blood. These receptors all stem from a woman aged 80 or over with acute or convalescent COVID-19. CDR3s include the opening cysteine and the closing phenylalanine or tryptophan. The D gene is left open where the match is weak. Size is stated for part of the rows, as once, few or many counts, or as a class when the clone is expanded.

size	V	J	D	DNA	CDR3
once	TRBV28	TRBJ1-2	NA	TGTGCCAGCAGTGGAGGCCGAGGGGGGGTCGGCTATGGCTACACCTTC	CASSGGRGGVGYGYTF
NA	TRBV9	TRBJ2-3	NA	TGTGCCAGCAGCGTACCCAGGTCTAGCACAGATACGCAGTATTTT	CASSVPRSSTDTQYF
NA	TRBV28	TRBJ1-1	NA	TGTGCCAGCAGTAAGACAGGATCGTTCACTGAAGCTTTCTTT	CASSKTGSFTEAFF
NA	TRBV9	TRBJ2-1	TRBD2	TGTGCCAGCAGCCAGACGAGGCTAGCGGGGGCCTCTCCCTACAATGAGCAGTTCTTC	CASSQTRLAGASPYNEQFF
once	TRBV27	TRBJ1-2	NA	TGTGCCAGCAGGCCCCAAAGACAGGATAACTATGGCTACACCTTC	CASRPQRQDNYGYTF
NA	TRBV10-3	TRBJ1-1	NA	TGTGCCATCAGTGAGACAGGGAGAACTGAAGCTTTCTTT	CAISETGRTEAFF
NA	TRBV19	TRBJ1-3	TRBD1	TGTGCCATTCGAGGACAGGGGGGCAACACCATATATTTT	CAIRGQGGNTIYF
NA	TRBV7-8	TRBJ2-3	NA	TGTGCCAGCAGCTTCCCGAGCTCGAACACAGATACGCAGTATTTT	CASSFPSSNTDTQYF
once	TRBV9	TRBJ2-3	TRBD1	TGTGCCAGCAGCGTAGCGGGGACAGGGAGCACAGATACGCAGTATTTT	CASSVAGTGSTDTQYF
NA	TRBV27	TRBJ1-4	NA	TGTGCCAGCAGTTCCTGGGCGGGCATAGGAGTTGAAAAACTGTTTTTT	CASSSWAGIGVEKLFF
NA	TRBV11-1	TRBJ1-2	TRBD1	TGTGCCAGCAGCTTACGACAGGGTGACTATGGCTACACCTTC	CASSLRQGDYGYTF
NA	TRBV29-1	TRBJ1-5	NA	TGCAGCGTCGCCGGGGGGTCGTTGGATCAGCCCCAGCATTTT	CSVAGGSLDQPQHF
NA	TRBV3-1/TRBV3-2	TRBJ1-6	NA	TGTGCCAGCAGCCTCTCGGGGGGGGCAGGGCTTAATTCACCCCTCCACTTT	CASSLSGGAGLNSPLHF
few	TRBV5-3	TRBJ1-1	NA	TGTGCCAGAAGCCCTGGGCCCGCAGAGCAGAACACTGAAGCTTTCTTT	CARSPGPAEQNTEAFF
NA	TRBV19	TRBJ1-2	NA	TGTGCCAGTATTACTAACTATGGCTACACCTTC	CASITNYGYTF
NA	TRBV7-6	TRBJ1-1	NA	TGTGCCAGCAGCTTATTTAGCAGCGCAATTGGGAACACTGAAGCTTTCTTT	CASSLFSSAIGNTEAFF
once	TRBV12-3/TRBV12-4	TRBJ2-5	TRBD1	TGTGCCAGCAGTCCCGGGACAGGGGAGACCCAGTACTTC	CASSPGTGETQYF
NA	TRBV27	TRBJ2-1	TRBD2	TGTGCCAGCAGTCTACTAGCGGGAGTGAAGAATGAGCAGTTCTTC	CASSLLAGVKNEQFF
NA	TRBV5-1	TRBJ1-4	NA	TGCGCCAGCAGCGCTACCAGGGGATTGGATGAAAAACTGTTTTTT	CASSATRGLDEKLFF
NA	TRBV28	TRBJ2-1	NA	TGTGCCAGCAGTCCCGTTTCCGGGATGGTCACCTACTACAATGAGCAGTTCTTC	CASSPVSGMVTYYNEQFF
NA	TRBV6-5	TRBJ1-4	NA	TGTGCCAGCAGTTCCCTTCTCCGGGGGGGTGATGAAAAACTGTTTTTT	CASSSLLRGGDEKLFF
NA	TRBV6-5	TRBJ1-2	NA	TGTGCCAGTGAACAACAGAGAAACTATGGCTACACCTTC	CASEQQRNYGYTF
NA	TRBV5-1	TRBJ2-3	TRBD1	TGCGCCAGCACACGAGGGACAGTCACAGATACGCAGTATTTT	CASTRGTVTDTQYF